The 5 T cell receptor beta chains presented below share a single source sample, sequenced in a study of blood T cells in healthy people across ages. PCR was performed a second time for about 7 to 12 cycles using a sample-barcoded 5' primer and a J-beta primer mix. TCRdb processed the 5' RACE reads anew with MiXCR; each CDR3 protein has one entry. The top ten clones hold roughly 3.6% of a sample with 550,000 to 800,000 distinct CDR3 sequences, around a fifth of them seen once. The sample taken for sequencing was blood. These receptors came from a man between 65 and 80 years old in good health.

Ten or more counts support this clonotype. The gene calls are TRBV9 and TRBJ2-5; D ambiguous. The V end was cut by 2 bases, the J end by 2 bases, with 4 bases between. This CDR3 comprises 12 residues. The germline V gene encodes CDR1 SGDLS and CDR2 YYNGEE. CDR3 sequence (DNA): TGTGCCAGCAGCGTCGGACAAGAGACCCAGTACTTC. This translates into CASSVGQETQYF.

The chain couples TRBV20-1 to TRBJ1-4; TRBD1 might be the D (5 bases). The CDR3 is 15 residues long. V was trimmed by 5 bases and J by 4 bases, leaving 17 bases between them. Germline CDR1 DFQATT, CDR2 SNEGSKA (reference sequence). As DNA, the CDR3 is TGCAGTGCTCCTAGCAGGGCAGGGCTTAATGAAAAACTGTTTTTT. Protein product: CSAPSRAGLNEKLFF.

The chain has TRBV20-1 and TRBJ1-5; 10 bases fit TRBD1. Germline loops: CDR1 DFQATT, CDR2 SNEGSKA (reference sequence). The ends lost 1 base at V and 7 bases at J; junction bases unmatched: 7. The CDR3 extends over 15 amino acids. CDR3 bases: TGCAGTGCTAGAGGGGGACAGGGGAAGATCCAGCCCCAGCATTTT. Translated, it gives CSARGGQGKIQPQHF.

This clonotype showed up many times. The CDR3 here is CSAKGQGASYNEQFF. CDR3 nucleotides: TGCAGTGCGAAGGGACAGGGGGCATCCTACAATGAGCAGTTCTTC. The V gene is TRBV20-1, the J gene TRBJ2-1, with 12 positions matching TRBD1. V lost 6 bases and J lost 1; bases outside the gene matches: 4. The CDR3 consists of 15 residues. Germline CDR1 reads DFQATT; CDR2 reads SNEGSKA (reference sequence).

The chain combines TRBV6-6 with TRBJ2-1; 11 bases fit TRBD2. There are 15 residues in the CDR3. J was trimmed by 2 bases and V by 6 bases; bases with no gene match: 3. Germline V gene lookup returns CDR1 MNHNY and CDR2 SVGAGI (reference sequence). The CDR3 region is CASRPGLAAYNEQFF. CDR3 DNA sequence: TGTGCCAGCAGACCGGGACTAGCGGCCTACAATGAGCAGTTCTTC.